Listed here are 28 T cell receptor beta chains from one sample, sequenced in a study of cytomegalovirus exposure and HLA in healthy donors. 13 Jbeta primers and 60 Vbeta primers were used for the PCR. Sequencing was performed with immunoSEQ multiplex PCR; in TCRdb, only in-frame clones are kept and a portion is missing. Here the sample spans about 200,000 clones, 75% to 85% being singletons. Sequencing was carried out using PBMCs. Every receptor here comes from a woman between 45 and 60 years old in good health and CMV-seropositive.

This clone was observed a single time. The same CDR3 can be traced to other DNA sequences in this sample. The chain joins TRBV6-5 to TRBJ1-2; D is unresolved. The germline V and J ends were trimmed by 0 bases and 6 bases, with 5 bases remaining between them. Germline-derived CDR1 and CDR2 are MNHEY and SVGAGI. CDR3 length: 12 residues. Here the CDR3 reads CASSYSGDGYTF. DNA of the CDR3: TGTGCCAGCAGTTACTCCGGGGATGGCTACACCTTC.

This chain connects TRBV18 to TRBJ2-7, with a possible D match to TRBD2 (5 bases). This CDR3 is 13 amino acids long. The germline gives CDR1 KGHSH, CDR2 LQKENI. V was trimmed by 6 bases and J by 6 bases, leaving 15 bases between them. CDR3 in DNA: TGTGCCAGCTCCGCGGGCTCCGCCCTCGAGCAGTACTTC. Protein sequence: CASSAGSALEQYF.

This chain connects TRBV7-9 to TRBJ2-5; 9 bases are a match to TRBD1. V lost 4 bases to trimming and J lost 5 bases; unmatched junction nucleotides: 5. The germline gives CDR1 SEHNR, CDR2 FQNEAQ (reference sequence). The CDR3 contains 14 residues. The CDR3 loop is CASSSRTGVETQYF. Written as DNA, the CDR3 is TGTGCCAGCAGCTCCCGGACAGGGGTCGAGACCCAGTACTTC.

The V and J genes are TRBV19 and TRBJ1-1, with a tentative D call TRBD1 (6 bases). This CDR3 contains 16 residues. V was shortened by 4 bases and J by 3 bases, with 18 bases between the two germline ends. Germline V gene lookup returns CDR1 LNHDA and CDR2 SQIVND (reference sequence). CDR3 nucleotide sequence: TGTGCCAGTAGTAAATCCGGACAGTTAAAAGACACTGAAGCTTTCTTT. This encodes CASSKSGQLKDTEAFF.

The chain employs TRBV7-2 and TRBJ2-1; D gene unclear. This CDR3 is 13 amino acids long. Trimming left V 3 bases short and J 7 bases short, with 10 bases between. Germline loops: CDR1 SGHTA, CDR2 FQGNSA. The CDR3: CASSFGVRNEQFF. The CDR3 nucleotides are TGTGCCAGCAGCTTTGGTGTGAGGAATGAGCAGTTCTTC.

The chain recombines TRBV4-1 with TRBJ2-7; D may be TRBD2 (5 bases). CDR3 length: 16 amino acids. V lost 1 base to trimming and J lost 3 bases, with 16 bases between them. The germline V gene encodes CDR1 MGHRA and CDR2 YSYEKL. Written as DNA, the CDR3 is TGCGCCAGCAGCCAAGGTGCGGCACGGGCGGGCTACGAGCAGTACTTC. It yields the protein CASSQGAARAGYEQYF.

The chain employs TRBV7-9 and TRBJ2-1; 12 nucleotides match TRBD2. CDR1 and CDR2 (germline): SEHNR, FQNEAQ (reference sequence). V gave up 4 bases and J gave up 4 bases; unmatched junction bases: 2. This CDR3 is 15 amino acids long. The CDR3 nucleotides are TGTGCCAGCAGCTGGGGACTAGCGGGTTACAATGAGCAGTTCTTC. Translating gives CASSWGLAGYNEQFF.

V is TRBV27 and J is TRBJ2-7; D gene unclear. There are 13 residues in the CDR3. Germline assignment: CDR1 MNHEY and CDR2 SMNVEV (reference sequence). Trimming cost V 3 bases and J 0 bases, with 6 bases left between them. The CDR3 sequence is CASSFPLSYEQYF. Here the CDR3 DNA reads TGTGCCAGCAGTTTCCCCCTCTCCTACGAGCAGTACTTC.

V and J are TRBV19 and TRBJ1-5; TRBD1 might be the D (5 bases). The CDR3 has 15 amino acids. From germline, CDR1 is LNHDA and CDR2 SQIVND (reference sequence). Trimming removed 1 base at V and 7 bases at J, with 14 bases between. The CDR3 nucleotides are TGTGCCAGTAGTATAGCCCCATGGGGGGGACAGCCCCAGCATTTT. This sequence encodes CASSIAPWGGQPQHF.

This clone has more than one count but fewer than ten. This sequence joins TRBV29-1 and TRBJ1-1; D is unresolved. Germline V CDR1 and CDR2: SQVTM, ANQGSEA. The CDR3 contains 11 residues. V was trimmed by 3 bases and J by 11 bases, leaving 13 bases between them. The CDR3 protein is CSVDLGEVAFF. The CDR3 DNA is TGCAGCGTTGATCTCGGGGAAGTTGCTTTCTTT.

There are a few counts of this clone. CDR3 region: CASSLGGAGVGEKLFF. The CDR3 DNA reads as TGTGCCAGCAGCTTAGGAGGGGCAGGGGTCGGCGAAAAACTGTTTTTT. The chain has TRBV7-6 and TRBJ1-4; weak D call: TRBD1 (6 bases). The CDR3 contains 16 residues. Germline V gives CDR1 SGHVS, CDR2 FNYEAQ. V was clipped by 1 base and J by 8 bases, with 17 bases between them.

The genes are TRBV11-2 and TRBJ2-5, with 14 bases that match TRBD2. The germline CDR1 and CDR2 sequences are SGHAT and FQNNGV. J gave up 5 bases and V 3 bases, and 5 bases lay outside the gene matches. CDR3 length: 16 residues. The CDR3 is CASSLTSGRAAETQYF. CDR3 sequence (DNA): TGTGCCAGCAGCTTGACTAGCGGGAGGGCTGCGGAGACCCAGTACTTC.

The chain combines TRBV5-3 with TRBJ2-5; no clear D gene. TRBV5-3 is noted as an ORF with a role that remains uncertain. V lost 6 bases, J lost 0 bases, and 15 bases lay in between. This CDR3 has 15 residues. The CDR3: CARTLNPGYQETQYF. The DNA for the CDR3 is TGTGCCAGAACTCTAAATCCGGGTTACCAAGAGACCCAGTACTTC.

This clone has more than one count but fewer than ten. V is TRBV19 and J is TRBJ1-4; the match to TRBD1 covers 8 bases. The V gene's germline CDR1 is LNHDA and CDR2 SQIVND (reference sequence). The V segment lost 9 bases and the J segment 11 bases; nucleotides outside the gene matches: 14. The CDR3 contains 14 residues. DNA of the CDR3: TGTGCCAGCCGAGAAACAGGGGGGGCGTGGAAACTGTTTTTT. Protein: CASRETGGAWKLFF.

This clone was picked up a small number of times. The chain joins TRBV5-1 to TRBJ2-6; no reliable D call. The CDR3 extends over 13 amino acids. Germline loops: CDR1 SGHRS, CDR2 YFSETQ. V gave up 7 bases and J gave up 1 base, with 6 bases separating them. In DNA, the CDR3 is TGCGCCAGCCGCGATTCTGGGGCCAACGTCCTGACTTTC. It specifies CASRDSGANVLTF.

The genes are TRBV15 and TRBJ2-3; 13 bases map to TRBD2. The CDR3 covers 14 residues. The junction had 2 bases not matched to a gene; V was cut back by 8 bases and J by 3 bases. Germline assignment: CDR1 LNHNV and CDR2 YYDKDF (reference sequence). The CDR3 loop is CATRTSGGTDTQYF. The CDR3 DNA sequence: TGTGCCACCCGGACTAGCGGGGGAACAGATACGCAGTATTTT.

The gene calls are TRBV5-1 and TRBJ2-7; 9 bases align to TRBD1. Germline V gene sequence: CDR1 SGHRS, CDR2 YFSETQ. V gave up 0 bases and J gave up 3 bases; unmatched junction bases: 4. CDR3 length equals 15 residues. CDR3 coding DNA: TGCGCCAGCAGCTTGGCCACGGGACAGGGCTACGAGCAGTACTTC. Protein: CASSLATGQGYEQYF.

V and J are TRBV29-1 and TRBJ2-7, with 10 bases fitting TRBD2. This CDR3 region has 17 residues. V trimming: 7 bases; J trimming: 4 bases; junction bases outside the gene matches: 19. Germline V gene lookup returns CDR1 SQVTM and CDR2 ANQGSEA. CDR3 protein: CSGAAGALGLAEYEQYF. The CDR3 DNA is TGCAGCGGGGCAGCGGGGGCACTTGGACTAGCGGAGTACGAGCAGTACTTC.

This chain joins TRBV18 and TRBJ1-6; maybe TRBD1 (5 bases). V was pared by 4 bases and J by 5 bases, with 12 bases between. Germline loops: CDR1 KGHSH, CDR2 LQKENI. CDR3 length equals 15 residues. The CDR3 spells CASSQTAGNNSPLHF. Here the CDR3 DNA reads TGTGCCAGCTCACAAACCGCAGGGAATAATTCACCCCTCCACTTT.

The CDR3: CASSQDTSDRAGNTIYF. CDR3 coding DNA: TGCGCCAGCAGCCAAGACACTTCGGACAGGGCTGGAAACACCATATATTTT. The rearrangement uses TRBV4-3 and TRBJ1-3; 8 bases are shared with TRBD1. Germline CDR1 and CDR2: LGHNA and YSLEER. The CDR3 is 17 residues long. With 0 bases clipped from V and 2 bases from J, the junction kept 6 bases outside the gene matches.

The rearrangement joins TRBV6-6 to TRBJ2-5; 8 bases align to TRBD1. The J call may be in error: the DNA end matches TRBJ2-7 better. The CDR3 runs 14 residues. Germline CDR1 is MNHNY and CDR2 is SVGAGI (reference sequence). In DNA form, the CDR3 reads TGTGCCAGCAGTTACCCCGACAGGGGATACGAGCAGTACTTC. Its protein is CASSYPDRGYEQYF.

The chain employs TRBV29-1 and TRBJ2-1; 10 bases map to TRBD2. CDR1 and CDR2 (germline): SQVTM, ANQGSEA. The CDR3 spans 13 residues. V gave up 6 bases and J gave up 4 bases; unmatched junction bases: 3. This CDR3 reads CSVVTSGYNEQFF. CDR3 nucleotides: TGCAGCGTGGTGACTAGCGGGTACAATGAGCAGTTCTTC.

This chain joins TRBV2 and TRBJ2-2; perhaps TRBD1 as D (6 bases). The CDR3 contains 15 residues. V was cut by 5 bases and J by 4 bases, with 14 bases left in between. Germline CDR1 reads SNHLY; CDR2 reads FYNNEI. CDR3 protein: CASSPRGKSTGELFF. As DNA, the CDR3 is TGTGCCAGCAGTCCCAGGGGCAAGAGCACCGGGGAGCTGTTTTTT.

V gene TRBV28 combines with J gene TRBJ1-1; no reliable D call. The V gene lost 3 bases and the J gene lost 6 bases, with 8 bases spanning the gap. In germline, CDR1 is MDHEN, CDR2 SYDVKM. This CDR3 contains 12 residues. CDR3 nucleotides: TGTGCCAGCAGTTTGAGAGGAGCTGAAGCTTTCTTT. Its translation is CASSLRGAEAFF.

The chain carries TRBV21-1 and TRBJ2-7; whether TRBD2, the table's D call, matches the DNA was not checked. TRBV21-1 is a listed pseudogene. The CDR3 spans 17 residues. CDR3 residues: CASSTARREGISYEQYF. In nucleotides, the CDR3 is TGTGCCAGCAGCACAGCCCGTCGAGAGGGAATCTCCTACGAGCAGTACTTC.

The chain recombines TRBV18 with TRBJ2-1; D call uncertain. The V and J ends lost 3 bases and 6 bases respectively, with 12 bases between them. Germline loops: CDR1 KGHSH, CDR2 LQKENI. The CDR3 consists of 14 residues. The chain's CDR3 is CASSPAPESNEQFF. CDR3 in DNA: TGTGCCAGCTCACCGGCCCCAGAAAGCAATGAGCAGTTCTTC.

The chain has TRBV21-1 and TRBJ1-5. TRBV21-1 is flagged as a pseudogene. The CDR3 runs to 15 residues. The CDR3 reads CASSKAGEVNQPQHF. The CDR3 DNA sequence: TGTGCCAGCAGCAAAGCTGGCGAGGTCAATCAGCCCCAGCATTTT.

The chain joins TRBV5-4 to TRBJ2-1; D might be TRBD1 (5 bases). V was clipped by 0 bases and J by 9 bases, with 16 bases between them. The CDR3 runs 15 residues. CDR1 and CDR2 from the germline V gene are SGHNT and YYREEE (reference sequence). CDR3 amino acids: CASSLGARDRGEQFF. DNA for the CDR3: TGTGCCAGCAGCTTGGGAGCCAGGGATCGAGGTGAGCAGTTCTTC.